The T cell receptor (beta chain) under discussion was sequenced for a study of CD8 T cells in Susac syndrome. Findings and caveats of the study: The TCR sequencing and HLA analysis in the study involved a relatively small number of individuals, as the study acknowledged.

Random hexamers were used to reverse transcribe an amount of roughly 0.45 to 1 ug RNA. The CDR3 of TCR beta was amplified by immunoSEQ multiplex PCR across 54 Vbeta and 13 Jbeta. TCRdb passed the immunoSEQ multiplex PCR reads through MiXCR, listing each CDR3 protein once. The table has about 430,000 distinct CDR3 sequences, around 83% seen once; the top ten hold 0.12%. Both CD4+ and CD8+ T cells were negatively isolated, and TEMRA cells underwent FACS enrichment. Between the trimmed V and J ends, which lost 4 bases and 2 bases, there was a span of 9 bases. The CDR3 has 13 residues. Germline lookup yields CDR1 LGHDT and CDR2 YNNKEL (reference sequence). A note on this clonotype: As yet, its antigen is unknown.

The chain joins TRBV3-1 to TRBJ2-7, with D possibly TRBD1 on 5 matching bases. This TCR came from a human donor with multiple sclerosis. Input material: CD8+ T cells from PBMCs. The CDR3 DNA sequence: TGTGCCAGCAGCCCAGACAGACCCTACGAGCAGTACTTC. This translates into CASSPDRPYEQYF.